The 9 T cell receptor beta chains listed next were all sequenced from one sample in a study of OX40 agonist ivuxolimab in advanced cancers. Libraries were prepared by immunoSEQ multiplex PCR; TCRdb keeps only in-frame clonotypes and omits some of them. Among some 61,000 clones listed, 75% to 90% were seen once. The specimen comprised CD4+ or CD8+ T cells sorted from blood, sampled in a trial of the OX40 agonist ivuxolimab. The receptors derive from an adult with an advanced solid tumor such as melanoma, head and neck, liver or kidney cancer.

The count of this clone is one. The V and J genes are TRBV18 and TRBJ2-7, with 9 bases aligning to TRBD1. This CDR3 is built from 15 residues. V dropped 3 bases and J dropped 3; count of bases not matched to a gene: 6. Germline CDR1 KGHSH, CDR2 LQKENI. CDR3 nucleotides: TGTGCCAGCTCACCCGGGACAGGGACAGACTACGAGCAGTACTTC. This encodes CASSPGTGTDYEQYF.

The chain uses TRBV19 and TRBJ1-2; possibly TRBD1 for D (6 bases). Germline V gene data show CDR1 as LNHDA and CDR2 as SQIVND (reference sequence). The CDR3 is 13 amino acids. The germline V and J ends were trimmed by 6 bases and 10 bases, with 18 bases remaining between them. CDR3 sequence: CASSPGEFFPYTF. DNA for the CDR3: TGTGCCAGTAGCCCAGGGGAATTCTTCCCCTACACCTTC.

The genes are TRBV9 and TRBJ2-3; 11 bases are shared with TRBD2. Losses at the gene ends were 3 bases for V and 4 bases for J; bases not matched to a gene: 7. The CDR3 runs to 16 residues. CDR1 is SGDLS and CDR2 is YYNGEE in the germline V gene. DNA for the CDR3: TGTGCCAGCAGCGCTAGCGGGGGGTTGGCGTCAGATACGCAGTATTTT. It specifies CASSASGGLASDTQYF.

J is TRBJ1-2 and V is TRBV4-2, with D uncertain. From germline, CDR1 is LGHNA and CDR2 YNFKEQ. This CDR3 has 19 residues. Trimming removed 1 base at V and 0 bases at J, with 21 bases between. The CDR3 region is CASSQASQLRVRANYGYTF. Written as DNA, the CDR3 is TGTGCCAGCAGCCAAGCGTCACAGCTAAGAGTCAGAGCTAACTATGGCTACACCTTC.

This clone has a handful of counts. The V call is TRBV7-9, the J call TRBJ2-7; perhaps TRBD1 as D (6 bases). V lost 1 base and J 2 bases, leaving 12 bases between the germline ends. The CDR3 spans 15 residues. Germline assignment: CDR1 SEHNR and CDR2 FQNEAQ (reference sequence). CDR3 loop: CASSLGRRGAYEQYF. DNA for the CDR3: TGTGCCAGCAGCTTAGGTCGCAGGGGAGCCTACGAGCAGTACTTC.

To note about this clone: The junction departs from germline at one end; a sequencing error may be responsible. The rearrangement joins TRBV7-7 to TRBJ2-3, with 9 positions matching TRBD2. Germline-derived CDR1 and CDR2 are SSHAT and FNYEAQ (reference sequence). The CDR3 extends over 17 amino acids. The CDR3 loop reads CASSLSSSGIGTDTQYF. CDR3 in DNA: TGTGCTAGCAGCTTATCGTCTAGCGGGATAGGGACAGATACGCAGTATTTT. The full variable domain, rest sourced from reference TRBV7-7 and TRBJ2-3, is GAGVSQSPRYKVTKRGQDVTLRCDPISSHATLYWYQQALGQGPEFLTYFNYEAQPDKSGLPSDRFSAERPEGSISTLTIQRTEQRDSAMYRCASSLSSSGIGTDTQYFGPGTRLTVL.

The gene calls are TRBV7-6 and TRBJ1-6, with 8 bases lining up with TRBD1. V was pared by 4 bases and J by 7 bases, with 6 bases of the junction left unmatched. CDR1 and CDR2 (germline): SGHVS, FNYEAQ. The CDR3 contains 15 residues. The CDR3 region has the DNA TGTGCCAGCAGCTCGACCGGGACAGGAAATTCACCCCTCCACTTT. Its protein is CASSSTGTGNSPLHF.

The CDR3 sequence is CAISDSGGGPYNEQFF. The CDR3 DNA reads as TGTGCCATCAGTGACAGTGGCGGGGGGCCCTACAATGAGCAGTTCTTC. This chain uses TRBV10-3 with TRBJ2-1, with TRBD2 matching 8 bases. J gave up 2 bases and V 3 bases, and 6 bases lay outside the gene matches. The CDR3 extends over 16 amino acids. Germline CDR1 and CDR2: ENHRY and SYGVKD.

The V call is TRBV6-1, the J call TRBJ1-5; D perhaps matches TRBD1 (5 bases). CDR1 and CDR2 from the germline V gene are MNHNS and SASEGT. V lost 3 bases to trimming and J lost 5 bases, with 14 bases between them. This CDR3 spans 15 amino acids. CDR3 nucleotides: TGTGCCAGCAGTGATGTTTCAGGGCGGGATCAGCCCCAGCATTTT. Encoded protein: CASSDVSGRDQPQHF.